The following is a T cell receptor beta chain sequence with its context. V was clipped by 4 bases and J by 7 bases, with 12 bases between them. Per germline, CDR1 SGHDT and CDR2 YYEEEE. This CDR3 is built from 12 residues. Original handling: It was from reference gene primer amplification that nucleated cell counts were estimated. Generated by immunoSEQ multiplex PCR, the TCRdb table keeps only in-frame clones and is missing some. V, J and clone size reflect that table, while D and trimming were determined from the DNA. The sample yields 95,000 or so clones, about 84% seen once. These data belong to a study of blood T cell repertoires in COVID-19. About the study: The study drew acute and convalescent COVID-19 samples from the United States, Italy and Spain. Nucleic acid was either cDNA or gDNA, and it came from T cells, B-cell-depleted T cells, or PBMCs.

The sequence derives from an elderly man with active or convalescent COVID-19. V is TRBV5-6 and J is TRBJ2-7; perhaps TRBD1 as D (6 bases). The sequencing sample was made of peripheral blood. In DNA form, the CDR3 reads TGTGCCAGCAGCCCGACAGGTCGAGAGCAGTACTTC. Translating it yields CASSPTGREQYF.